This TCR beta chain was sequenced during a study of T-cell memory formation after mild COVID-19. Across the whole study: TCR clusters showed largely donor specificity.

Amplification by 5'RACE using constant-segment primers produced TCR alpha and TCR beta cDNA libraries that carried sample barcodes and UMIs. Each CDR3 protein gets one entry after TCRdb re-called the 5' RACE reads with MiXCR. Here the sample spans 430,000 or so distinct CDR3 sequences, 20% to 25% being singletons. With V trimmed by 1 base and J by 6 bases, 9 bases remained unmatched. CDR1 is DFQATT, CDR2 SNEGSKA, per germline (reference sequence). The CDR3 length is 15 residues. V and J are TRBV20-1 and TRBJ1-5, with TRBD1 identical over 7 bases. The sequence was obtained from an adult woman who had mild COVID-19 (a few samples of this study predate the infection). Cell type and time point are not known. Specimen: PBMCs or a T cell subset sorted from them (not recorded which). As DNA, the CDR3 is TGCAGTGCTAGAGTTGGGTCAGGGGGAAGTCAGCCCCAGCATTTT. This encodes CSARVGSGGSQPQHF.